These T cell receptor beta chains were read from a single sample in a study of beta chain features in type 1 diabetes. Profiled with immunoSEQ multiplex PCR; TCRdb holds only in-frame clones, not every one. The sample shows about 28,000 clones, approximately 65% of them seen only once. Sequencing was carried out using Tregs from blood. The receptors were gathered from a woman in her twenties or thirties with type 1 diabetes. Each CDR3 is given with its conserved first and last residue. Fields, in order: J gene, D gene, V gene, clone size, CDR3 protein, CDR3 DNA. D genes are given only for firm matches. For some rows the clone size is stated as once, few or many, or as a class when expanded; others skip it.

j_gene: TRBJ1-5
d_gene: -
v_gene: TRBV6-6
abundance: -
CDR3aa: CASSYRGWQPQHF
CDR3nt: TGTGCCAGCAGTTACAGGGGGTGGCAGCCCCAGCATTTT

j_gene: TRBJ2-1
d_gene: TRBD2
v_gene: TRBV11-2
abundance: few
CDR3aa: CASSLEPSSGSSYNEQFF
CDR3nt: TGTGCCAGCAGCTTAGAGCCATCTAGCGGGAGCTCCTACAATGAGCAGTTCTTC

j_gene: TRBJ2-5
d_gene: TRBD1
v_gene: TRBV29-1
abundance: -
CDR3aa: CSVEDSGQGVETQYF
CDR3nt: TGCAGCGTTGAAGATTCGGGACAGGGGGTAGAGACCCAGTACTTC

j_gene: TRBJ1-2
d_gene: -
v_gene: TRBV16
abundance: -
CDR3aa: CANSQSPFEGDYGYTF
CDR3nt: TGTGCCAACAGCCAATCGCCGTTCGAGGGCGACTATGGCTACACCTTC

j_gene: TRBJ1-1
d_gene: -
v_gene: TRBV5-1
abundance: -
CDR3aa: CASSFDSNTEAFF
CDR3nt: TGCGCCAGCAGCTTTGACAGTAACACTGAAGCTTTCTTT

j_gene: TRBJ2-3
d_gene: TRBD1
v_gene: TRBV27
abundance: -
CDR3aa: CASSLYPPGQGTDTQYF
CDR3nt: TGTGCCAGCAGCCTTTATCCGCCGGGACAGGGGACAGATACGCAGTATTTT

j_gene: TRBJ2-5
d_gene: -
v_gene: TRBV5-1
abundance: -
CDR3aa: CASSPFQETQYF
CDR3nt: TGCGCCAGCAGCCCCTTCCAAGAGACCCAGTACTTC

j_gene: TRBJ2-5
d_gene: TRBD2
v_gene: TRBV28
abundance: -
CDR3aa: CASNFGLAGVRQYF
CDR3nt: TGTGCCAGCAACTTTGGACTAGCGGGAGTTCGGCAGTACTTC

j_gene: TRBJ2-5
d_gene: TRBD1
v_gene: TRBV6-6
abundance: -
CDR3aa: CASSYRTGWRETQYF
CDR3nt: TGTGCCAGCAGTTACCGGACAGGTTGGCGAGAGACCCAGTACTTC

j_gene: TRBJ1-1
d_gene: TRBD1
v_gene: TRBV27
abundance: few
CDR3aa: CASSFNEGAGGPFF
CDR3nt: TGTGCCAGCAGTTTCAACGAGGGGGCGGGAGGACCTTTCTTT

j_gene: TRBJ2-3
d_gene: TRBD1
v_gene: TRBV29-1
abundance: few
CDR3aa: CSVGRDSPKPYF
CDR3nt: TGCAGCGTCGGACGGGACAGCCCTAAACCGTATTTT

j_gene: TRBJ2-7
d_gene: -
v_gene: TRBV5-1
abundance: -
CDR3aa: CASRASEEGEQYF
CDR3nt: TGCGCCAGCAGGGCTTCCGAAGAGGGCGAGCAGTACTTC

j_gene: TRBJ1-2
d_gene: TRBD1
v_gene: TRBV28
abundance: -
CDR3aa: CASSFPDRVGEGYTF
CDR3nt: TGTGCCAGCAGTTTCCCGGACAGGGTTGGAGAAGGCTACACCTTC

j_gene: TRBJ1-4
d_gene: -
v_gene: TRBV7-9
abundance: medium-sized
CDR3aa: CASGTRTVEKLFF
CDR3nt: TGTGCCAGCGGAACCCGGACAGTTGAAAAACTGTTTTTT

j_gene: TRBJ2-1
d_gene: TRBD2
v_gene: TRBV30
abundance: -
CDR3aa: CAWLMAGGYEQFF
CDR3nt: TGTGCCTGGTTAATGGCGGGAGGCTATGAGCAGTTCTTC

j_gene: TRBJ2-3
d_gene: TRBD1
v_gene: TRBV5-4
abundance: -
CDR3aa: CASSLAGQGPDTQYF
CDR3nt: TGTGCCAGCAGCTTGGCGGGACAGGGTCCAGATACGCAGTATTTT

j_gene: TRBJ2-5
d_gene: TRBD2
v_gene: TRBV7-9
abundance: -
CDR3aa: CASSLAGTIRETQYF
CDR3nt: TGTGCCAGCAGCTTAGCGGGGACTATTCGAGAGACCCAGTACTTC

j_gene: TRBJ2-5
d_gene: TRBD1
v_gene: TRBV29-1
abundance: few
CDR3aa: CSVEIAGGAETQYF
CDR3nt: TGCAGCGTCGAGATTGCAGGGGGCGCGGAGACCCAGTACTTC

j_gene: TRBJ2-1
d_gene: TRBD2
v_gene: TRBV7-3
abundance: -
CDR3aa: CASSLAGPSYNEQFF
CDR3nt: TGTGCCAGCAGCCTAGCGGGACCTTCCTACAATGAGCAGTTCTTC